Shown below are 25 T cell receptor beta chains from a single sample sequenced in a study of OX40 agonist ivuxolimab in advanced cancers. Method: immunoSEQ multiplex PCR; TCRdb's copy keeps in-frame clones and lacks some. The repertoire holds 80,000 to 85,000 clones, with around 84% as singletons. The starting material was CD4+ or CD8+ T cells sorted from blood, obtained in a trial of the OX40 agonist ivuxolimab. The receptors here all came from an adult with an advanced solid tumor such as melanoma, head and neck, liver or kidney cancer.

In DNA form, the CDR3 reads TGTGCCAGCAGCGTACAGGATGAGAGCTCCTACGAGCAGTACTTC. It translates to CASSVQDESSYEQYF. The chain combines TRBV6-1 with TRBJ2-7; D perhaps matches TRBD1 (5 bases). The germline V and J ends were trimmed by 6 bases and 0 bases, with 15 bases remaining between them. Germline-derived CDR1 and CDR2 are MNHNS and SASEGT. The CDR3 spans 15 residues.

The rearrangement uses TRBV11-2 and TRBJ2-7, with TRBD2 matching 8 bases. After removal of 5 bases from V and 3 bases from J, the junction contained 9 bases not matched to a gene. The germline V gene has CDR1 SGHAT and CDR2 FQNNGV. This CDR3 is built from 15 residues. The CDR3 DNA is TGTGCCAGCAGCGAAGCGGGAGATGGGTACTACGAGCAGTACTTC. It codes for CASSEAGDGYYEQYF.

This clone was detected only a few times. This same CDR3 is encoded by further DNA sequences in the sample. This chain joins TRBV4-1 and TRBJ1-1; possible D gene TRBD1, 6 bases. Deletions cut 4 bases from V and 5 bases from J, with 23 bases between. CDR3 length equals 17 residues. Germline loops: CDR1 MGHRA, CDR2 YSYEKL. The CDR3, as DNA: TGCGCCAGCAGCCGTCCCCATATAAGGACACAGGGAACTGAAGCTTTCTTT. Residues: CASSRPHIRTQGTEAFF.

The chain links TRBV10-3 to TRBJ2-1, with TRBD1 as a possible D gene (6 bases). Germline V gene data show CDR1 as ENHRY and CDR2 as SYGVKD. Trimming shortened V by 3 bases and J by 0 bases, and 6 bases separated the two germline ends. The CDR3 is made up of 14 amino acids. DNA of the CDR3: TGTGCCATCAGTGACAGGGGCTCCTACAATGAGCAGTTCTTC. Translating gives CAISDRGSYNEQFF.

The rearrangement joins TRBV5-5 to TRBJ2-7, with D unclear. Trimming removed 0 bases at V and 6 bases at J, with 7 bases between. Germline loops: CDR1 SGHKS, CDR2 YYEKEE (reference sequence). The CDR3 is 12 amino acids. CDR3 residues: CASSLEQTEQYV. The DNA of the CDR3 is TGTGCCAGCAGCTTGGAGCAGACCGAGCAGTACGTC.

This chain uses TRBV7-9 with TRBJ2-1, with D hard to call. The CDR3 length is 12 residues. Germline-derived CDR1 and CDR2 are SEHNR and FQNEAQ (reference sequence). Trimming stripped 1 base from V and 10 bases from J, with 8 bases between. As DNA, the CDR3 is TGTGCCAGCAGCTTAGGTTCCAGGGAGCAGTTCTTC. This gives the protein CASSLGSREQFF.

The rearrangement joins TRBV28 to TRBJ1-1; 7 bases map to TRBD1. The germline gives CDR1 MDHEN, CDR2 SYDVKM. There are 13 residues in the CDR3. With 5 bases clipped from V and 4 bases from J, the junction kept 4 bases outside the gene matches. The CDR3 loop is CASSLRTGTEAFF. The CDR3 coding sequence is TGTGCCAGCAGTCTTAGGACAGGCACTGAAGCTTTCTTT. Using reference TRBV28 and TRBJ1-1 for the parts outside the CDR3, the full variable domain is DVKVTQSSRYLVKRTGEKVFLECVQDMDHENMFWYRQDPGLGLRLIYFSYDVKMKEKGDIPEGYSVSREKKERFSLILESASTNQTSMYLCASSLRTGTEAFFGQGTRLTVV.

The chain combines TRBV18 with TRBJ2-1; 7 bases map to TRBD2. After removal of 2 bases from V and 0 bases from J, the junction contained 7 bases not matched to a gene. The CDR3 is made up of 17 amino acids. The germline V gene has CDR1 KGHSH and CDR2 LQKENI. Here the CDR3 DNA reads TGTGCCAGCTCACCATTGGGAGGGTGGAGCTCCTACAATGAGCAGTTCTTC. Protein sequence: CASSPLGGWSSYNEQFF. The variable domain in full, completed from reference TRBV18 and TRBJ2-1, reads NAGVMQNPRHLVRRRGQEARLRCSPMKGHSHVYWYRQLPEEGLKFMVYLQKENIIDESGMPKERFSAEFPKEGPSILRIQQVVRGDSAAYFCASSPLGGWSSYNEQFFGPGTRLTVL.

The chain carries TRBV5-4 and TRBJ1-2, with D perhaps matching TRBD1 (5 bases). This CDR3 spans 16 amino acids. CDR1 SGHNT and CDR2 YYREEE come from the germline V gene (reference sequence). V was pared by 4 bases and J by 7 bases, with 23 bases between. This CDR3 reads CASSRTGTERSGGYTF. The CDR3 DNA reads TGTGCCAGCAGCCGGACCGGGACGGAAAGGTCGGGTGGCTACACCTTC.

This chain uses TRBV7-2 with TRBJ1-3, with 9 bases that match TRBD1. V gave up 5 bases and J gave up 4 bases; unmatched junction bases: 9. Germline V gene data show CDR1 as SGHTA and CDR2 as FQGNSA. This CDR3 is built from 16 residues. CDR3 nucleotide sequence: TGTGCCAGCAGCGCCACACAGGGGGCGAGAGGAAACACCATATATTTT. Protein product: CASSATQGARGNTIYF.

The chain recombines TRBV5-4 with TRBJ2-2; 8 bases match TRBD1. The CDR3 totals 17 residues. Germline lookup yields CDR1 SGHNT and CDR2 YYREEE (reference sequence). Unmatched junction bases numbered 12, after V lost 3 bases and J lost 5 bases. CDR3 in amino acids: CASSSRTGFIGTGELFF. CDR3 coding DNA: TGTGCCAGCAGCTCGAGGACAGGGTTCATCGGGACCGGGGAGCTGTTTTTT.

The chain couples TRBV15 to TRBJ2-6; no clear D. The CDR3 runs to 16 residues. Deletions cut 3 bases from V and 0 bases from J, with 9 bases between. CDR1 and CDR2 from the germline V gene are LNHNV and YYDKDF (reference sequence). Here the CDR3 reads CATSRNSGSGANVLTF. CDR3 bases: TGTGCCACCAGCAGGAATTCAGGCTCTGGGGCCAACGTCCTGACTTTC.

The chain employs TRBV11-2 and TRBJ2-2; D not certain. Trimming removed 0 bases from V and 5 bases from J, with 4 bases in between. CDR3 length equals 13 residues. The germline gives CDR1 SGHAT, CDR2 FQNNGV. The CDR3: CASSLEYTGELFF. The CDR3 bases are TGTGCCAGCAGCTTAGAGTATACCGGGGAGCTGTTTTTT.

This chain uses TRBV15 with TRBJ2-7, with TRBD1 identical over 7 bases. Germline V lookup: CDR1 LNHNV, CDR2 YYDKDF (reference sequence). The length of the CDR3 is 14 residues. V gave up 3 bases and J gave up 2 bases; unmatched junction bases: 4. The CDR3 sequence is CATSRGTVPYEQYF. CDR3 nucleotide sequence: TGTGCCACCAGCAGGGGGACAGTTCCCTACGAGCAGTACTTC.

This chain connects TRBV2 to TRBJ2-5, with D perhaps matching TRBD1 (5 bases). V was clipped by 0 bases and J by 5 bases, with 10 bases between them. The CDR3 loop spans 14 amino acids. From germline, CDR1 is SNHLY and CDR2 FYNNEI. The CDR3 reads CASSEATRAETQYF. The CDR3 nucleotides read TGTGCCAGCAGTGAAGCAACCAGGGCTGAGACCCAGTACTTC.

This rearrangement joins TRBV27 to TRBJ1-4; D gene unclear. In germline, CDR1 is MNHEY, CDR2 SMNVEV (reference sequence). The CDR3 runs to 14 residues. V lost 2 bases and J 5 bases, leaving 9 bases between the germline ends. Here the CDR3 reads CASSLHTANEKLFF. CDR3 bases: TGTGCCAGCAGTTTACATACAGCGAATGAAAAACTGTTTTTT.

The CDR3 coding sequence is TGTGCCAGCAGCCCGGACCTAAATCGAATCCGTAGGAACACCGGGGAGCTGTTTTTT. Its translation: CASSPDLNRIRRNTGELFF. The J gene is TRBJ2-2, the V gene TRBV7-2; D ambiguous. Germline V lookup: CDR1 SGHTA, CDR2 FQGNSA. The CDR3 spans 19 residues. Trimming pared 5 bases from V and 1 base from J, leaving 23 bases between.

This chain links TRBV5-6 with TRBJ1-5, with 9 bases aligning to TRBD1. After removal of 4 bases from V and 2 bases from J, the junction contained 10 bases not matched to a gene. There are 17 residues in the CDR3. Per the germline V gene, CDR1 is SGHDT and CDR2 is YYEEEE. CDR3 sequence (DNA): TGTGCCAGCAGCCAAGCGGGACAGGGAAGTCGCAATCAGCCCCAGCATTTT. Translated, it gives CASSQAGQGSRNQPQHF.

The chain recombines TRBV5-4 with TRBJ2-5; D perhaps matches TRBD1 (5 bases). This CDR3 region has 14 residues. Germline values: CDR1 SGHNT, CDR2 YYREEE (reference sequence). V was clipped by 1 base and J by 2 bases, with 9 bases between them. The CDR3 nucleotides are TGTGCCAGCAGCTTGTCGGCAGGGCAAGAGACCCAGTACTTC. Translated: CASSLSAGQETQYF. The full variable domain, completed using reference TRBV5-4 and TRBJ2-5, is ETGVTQSPTHLIKTRGQQVTLRCSSQSGHNTVSWYQQALGQGPQFIFQYYREEENGRGNFPPRFSGLQFPNYSSELNVNALELDDSALYLCASSLSAGQETQYFGPGTRLLVL.

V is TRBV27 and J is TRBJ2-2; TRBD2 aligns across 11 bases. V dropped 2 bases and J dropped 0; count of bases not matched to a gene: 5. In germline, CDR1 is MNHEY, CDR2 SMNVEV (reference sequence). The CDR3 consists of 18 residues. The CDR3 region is CASSLNLGLAANTGELFF. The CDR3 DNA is TGTGCCAGCAGTTTAAACTTGGGACTAGCGGCGAACACCGGGGAGCTGTTTTTT.

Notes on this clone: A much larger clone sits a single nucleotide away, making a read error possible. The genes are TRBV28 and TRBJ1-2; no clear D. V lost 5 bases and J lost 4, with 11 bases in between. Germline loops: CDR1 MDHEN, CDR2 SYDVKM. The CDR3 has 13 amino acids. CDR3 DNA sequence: TGTGCCAGCAGTATGGACGGTACCTATGGCTACACCTTC. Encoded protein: CASSMDGTYGYTF.

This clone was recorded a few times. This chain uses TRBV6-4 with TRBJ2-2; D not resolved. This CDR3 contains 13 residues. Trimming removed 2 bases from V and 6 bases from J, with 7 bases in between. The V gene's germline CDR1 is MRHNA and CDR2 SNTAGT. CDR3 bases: TGTGCCAGCAGTGACAACAGCGCCGGGGAGCTGTTTTTT. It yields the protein CASSDNSAGELFF.

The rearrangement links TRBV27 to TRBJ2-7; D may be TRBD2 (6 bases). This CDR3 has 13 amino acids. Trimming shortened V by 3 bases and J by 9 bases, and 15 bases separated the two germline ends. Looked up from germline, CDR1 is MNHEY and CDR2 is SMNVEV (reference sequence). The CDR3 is CASSFSGDKVQYF. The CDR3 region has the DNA TGTGCCAGCAGTTTTTCGGGGGATAAGGTGCAGTACTTC.

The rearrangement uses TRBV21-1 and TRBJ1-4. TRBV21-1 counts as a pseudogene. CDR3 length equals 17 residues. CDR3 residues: CASSTPGTESGNEKLFF. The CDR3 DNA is TGTGCCAGCAGCACGCCCGGGACGGAGAGTGGTAATGAAAAACTGTTTTTT.

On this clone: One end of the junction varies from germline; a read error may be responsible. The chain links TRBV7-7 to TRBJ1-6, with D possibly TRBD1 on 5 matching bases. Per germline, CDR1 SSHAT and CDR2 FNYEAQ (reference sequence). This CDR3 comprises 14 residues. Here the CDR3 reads CASSLTGENSPLHF. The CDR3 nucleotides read TGTGCTAGCAGCTTAACAGGAGAGAATTCACCCCTCCACTTT. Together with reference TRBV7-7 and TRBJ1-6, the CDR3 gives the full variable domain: GAGVSQSPRYKVTKRGQDVTLRCDPISSHATLYWYQQALGQGPEFLTYFNYEAQPDKSGLPSDRFSAERPEGSISTLTIQRTEQRDSAMYRCASSLTGENSPLHFGNGTRLTVT.